The rows below give T cell receptor beta chains drawn from one sample of a study of cytomegalovirus exposure and HLA in healthy donors. Sequenced by immunoSEQ multiplex PCR; TCRdb stores in-frame clones only, minus some. The repertoire has 100,000 to 150,000 clones, roughly 72% of them found once; the top ten carry 4%. Input material: PBMCs. The receptors stem from a man in his forties or fifties in good health and CMV-seropositive. Both conserved end residues are part of each CDR3. The D gene is left open where the match is weak. For some rows the clone size is stated as once, few or many, or as a class when expanded; others skip it.

abundance	d_gene	v_gene	j_gene	CDR3aa	CDR3nt
NA	NA	TRBV6-5	TRBJ1-2	CASSRKGVNYGYTF	TGTGCCAGCAGCCGGAAGGGAGTTAACTATGGCTACACCTTC
NA	TRBD2	TRBV6-1	TRBJ2-5	CASSDLAGGQETQYF	TGTGCCAGCAGTGATTTAGCGGGGGGCCAAGAGACCCAGTACTTC
NA	NA	TRBV11-2	TRBJ1-2	CASSLGGRGLDGYTF	TGTGCCAGCAGCCTAGGCGGCAGGGGTCTCGATGGCTACACCTTC
NA	NA	TRBV7-8	TRBJ1-5	CASSLELFSILEPQHF	TGTGCCAGCAGCTTAGAGTTGTTCAGTATCCTGGAGCCCCAGCATTTT
NA	TRBD2	TRBV18	TRBJ2-1	CASSLLAGDYNEQFF	TGTGCCAGCTCACTATTAGCGGGGGATTACAATGAGCAGTTCTTC
NA	NA	TRBV5-4	TRBJ2-2	CASSLAGANTGELFF	TGTGCCAGCAGCTTGGCAGGGGCTAACACCGGGGAGCTGTTTTTT
NA	NA	TRBV29-1	TRBJ2-1	CSSRGGTLQFF	TGCAGCTCCCGGGGAGGGACACTGCAGTTCTTC
NA	NA	TRBV2	TRBJ2-5	CASSEWEAGGETQYF	TGTGCCAGCAGTGAGTGGGAGGCAGGGGGAGAGACCCAGTACTTC
once	NA	TRBV2	TRBJ2-7	CASMPGVLSYEQYF	TGTGCCAGCATGCCCGGGGTCCTCTCCTACGAGCAGTACTTC
few	TRBD1	TRBV9	TRBJ2-1	CASSVGGQGGREQFF	TGTGCCAGCAGCGTAGGGGGACAGGGGGGCCGGGAGCAGTTCTTC
once	NA	TRBV2	TRBJ1-3	CASSGGDGNTIYF	TGTGCCAGCAGTGGGGGGGATGGAAACACCATATATTTT
NA	TRBD2	TRBV4-2	TRBJ2-7	CASSQDPASGGNEQYF	TGTGCCAGCAGCCAAGATCCGGCTAGCGGGGGGAACGAGCAGTACTTC
NA	NA	TRBV7-9	TRBJ2-1	CASSGKAGYNEQFF	TGTGCCAGCAGCGGCAAGGCGGGGTACAATGAGCAGTTCTTC
NA	NA	TRBV5-6	TRBJ1-5	CASSLGRKANQPQHF	TGTGCCAGCAGCTTGGGGAGAAAAGCCAATCAGCCCCAGCATTTT
NA	TRBD1	TRBV19	TRBJ2-3	CASSIGPRRTGEVDTQYF	TGTGCCAGTAGTATAGGTCCGCGCCGGACAGGAGAGGTAGATACGCAGTATTTT
NA	NA	TRBV1	TRBJ2-7	CTSSQDRDRHHEQYF	TGCACCAGCAGCCAGGACCGGGACAGGCACCACGAGCAGTACTTC
once	TRBD2	TRBV29-1	TRBJ2-3	CSVAGLAGGSTDTQYF	TGCAGCGTTGCCGGACTAGCGGGGGGGAGCACAGATACGCAGTATTTT
NA	NA	TRBV7-2	TRBJ1-3	CASSLGTPFSGNTIYF	TGTGCCAGCAGCTTAGGGACTCCTTTCTCTGGAAACACCATATATTTT
NA	NA	TRBV9	TRBJ2-3	CASSGGTSTDTQYF	TGTGCCAGCAGCGGCGGGACTTCCACAGATACGCAGTATTTT
NA	TRBD2	TRBV7-6	TRBJ2-3	CASSPGLAGTSTDTQYF	TGTGCCAGCAGCCCGGGACTAGCGGGGACTAGCACAGATACGCAGTATTTT
few	TRBD1	TRBV5-3	TRBJ1-3	CARSLDRGRIGNTIYF	TGTGCCAGAAGCTTGGACAGGGGAAGGATCGGAAACACCATATATTTT
NA	NA	TRBV5-6	TRBJ2-7	CASSLGGSSYEQYF	TGTGCCAGCAGCTTGGGAGGGAGCTCCTACGAGCAGTACTTC
few	TRBD1	TRBV30	TRBJ1-2	CAWSVSIGTEEYGYTF	TGTGCCTGGAGTGTAAGTATTGGGACAGAGGAATATGGCTACACCTTC
NA	NA	TRBV5-4	TRBJ2-7	CASSTQTGSHEQYF	TGTGCCAGCAGCACACAAACAGGGTCCCACGAGCAGTACTTC
NA	TRBD1	TRBV2	TRBJ1-2	CASRGQDYGYTF	TGTGCCAGCAGGGGACAGGACTATGGCTACACCTTC
NA	TRBD2	TRBV2	TRBJ2-7	CASATGTSYEQYF	TGTGCCAGCGCAACCGGGACTAGCTACGAGCAGTACTTC
NA	NA	TRBV19	TRBJ1-2	CASSIWFGQNYGYTF	TGTGCCAGTAGTATTTGGTTCGGACAGAACTATGGCTACACCTTC
NA	TRBD1	TRBV4-3	TRBJ2-7	CASSQDRDRSYEQYF	TGCGCCAGCAGCCAGGACCGGGACAGATCCTACGAGCAGTACTTC
NA	NA	TRBV29-1	TRBJ2-1	CSVGWSSYNEQFF	TGCAGCGTTGGATGGAGCTCCTACAATGAGCAGTTCTTC
NA	NA	TRBV6-1	TRBJ2-1	CASSEKDREGFF	TGTGCCAGCAGTGAAAAGGACAGGGAGGGGTTCTTC
NA	NA	TRBV4-2	TRBJ2-2	CASSQDRGSSNTGELFF	TGTGCCAGCAGCCAAGATCGCGGCAGTTCGAACACCGGGGAGCTGTTTTTT
NA	TRBD2	TRBV14	TRBJ2-1	CASSPSSGYNEQFF	TGTGCCAGCAGCCCCTCTAGCGGCTACAATGAGCAGTTCTTC
NA	TRBD1	TRBV5-4	TRBJ2-5	CASSLVTGGGETQYF	TGTGCCAGCAGCTTGGTCACAGGGGGCGGGGAGACCCAGTACTTC
NA	TRBD2	TRBV7-6	TRBJ2-5	CASSFLAGGETQYF	TGTGCCAGCAGCTTCCTAGCGGGGGGGGAGACCCAGTACTTC
NA	TRBD2	TRBV10-2	TRBJ2-1	CASSAAGGGNEQFF	TGCGCCAGCAGTGCCGCGGGAGGAGGTAATGAGCAGTTCTTC
NA	NA	TRBV6-1	TRBJ1-2	CASTQGGYGYTF	TGTGCCAGCACCCAGGGAGGGTATGGCTACACCTTC
NA	TRBD1	TRBV9	TRBJ1-5	CASSTGTGEDQPQHF	TGTGCCAGCAGCACTGGGACAGGGGAAGATCAGCCCCAGCATTTT
NA	TRBD1	TRBV19	TRBJ1-5	CASTDTGVSNQPQHF	TGTGCCAGTACCGACACAGGGGTCAGCAATCAGCCCCAGCATTTT
NA	NA	TRBV30	TRBJ1-4	CAWSVKGSDEKLFF	TGTGCCTGGAGTGTTAAAGGGAGTGATGAAAAACTGTTTTTT
NA	TRBD2	TRBV19	TRBJ2-1	CASCPSGYNEQFF	TGTGCCTCATGTCCTAGCGGGTACAATGAGCAGTTCTTC
few	TRBD2	TRBV11-1	TRBJ2-3	CASSYPRLAALTDTQYF	TGTGCCAGCAGCTACCCAAGACTAGCGGCCCTCACAGATACGCAGTATTTT
NA	NA	TRBV11-1	TRBJ1-1	CASSRGQFTEAFF	TGTGCCAGCAGCCGCGGACAGTTTACTGAAGCTTTCTTT
NA	TRBD2	TRBV5-1	TRBJ2-7	CASSQGLAPSSYEQYF	TGCGCCAGCAGCCAGGGACTAGCGCCGAGCTCCTACGAGCAGTACTTC
few	TRBD2	TRBV29-1	TRBJ2-3	CSVEREGDTQYF	TGCAGCGTTGAGCGGGAGGGAGATACGCAGTATTTT
NA	NA	TRBV6-5	TRBJ1-1	CASSYSSVNTEAFF	TGTGCCAGCAGTTATTCCAGCGTGAACACTGAAGCTTTCTTT
NA	NA	TRBV28	TRBJ1-3	CASSFQTGSGNTIYF	TGTGCCAGCAGTTTCCAGACAGGCTCTGGAAACACCATATATTTT
few	TRBD1	TRBV19	TRBJ1-2	CASRETGGNYGYTF	TGTGCCAGTAGGGAGACAGGGGGTAACTATGGCTACACCTTC
NA	TRBD2	TRBV15	TRBJ2-3	CATSSRTSGTDTQYF	TGTGCCACCAGCTCTCGGACTAGCGGCACAGATACGCAGTATTTT
once	TRBD2	TRBV5-4	TRBJ2-5	CASSRDGGGQETQYF	TGTGCCAGCAGCCGCGACGGCGGGGGGCAAGAGACCCAGTACTTC